A single sample gave rise to the 13 T cell receptor beta chains below, sequenced in a study of blood T cell repertoires in COVID-19. The repertoire was sequenced with immunoSEQ multiplex PCR; TCRdb's copy has only in-frame clones and lacks some. The table records roughly 87,000 clones, less than 85% of them present only once. The sample was peripheral blood. These receptors were taken from a woman aged 60-75 years with acute or convalescent COVID-19.

This sequence joins TRBV4-1 and TRBJ1-3; D gene ambiguous. Between the trimmed V and J ends, which lost 2 bases and 0 bases, there was a span of 8 bases. CDR3 size: 15 residues. CDR1 and CDR2 from the germline V gene are MGHRA and YSYEKL. The CDR3 DNA sequence: TGCGCCAGCAGCCAAAGTCAGGTCTCTGGAAACACCATATATTTT. Encoded protein: CASSQSQVSGNTIYF.

The chain carries TRBV24-1 and TRBJ2-1; 8 bases match TRBD1. From germline, CDR1 is KGHDR and CDR2 SFDVKD. V lost 4 bases, J lost 4 bases, and 8 bases stayed unmatched. The CDR3 has 16 amino acids. For the CDR3, the DNA is TGTGCCACCAGTGACCCCGGACAGGGTCCTTACAATGAGCAGTTCTTC. This encodes CATSDPGQGPYNEQFF.

A remark on this clone: The sample holds other DNA sequences that translate to the same CDR3. This rearrangement joins TRBV2 to TRBJ2-7, with 10 bases fitting TRBD1. J lost 3 bases, V lost 5 bases, and 1 base had no gene match. CDR1 SNHLY and CDR2 FYNNEI come from the germline V gene. The CDR3 has 13 residues. The CDR3, as DNA: TGTGCCAGCAGTCGGGACAGGGGCTACGAGCAGTACTTC. Its protein is CASSRDRGYEQYF.

The V call is TRBV3-1 (or the pseudogene TRBV3-2), the J call TRBJ1-4, with D unclear. Germline CDR1 LGHDT, CDR2 YNNKEL (reference sequence). V was pared by 0 bases and J by 0 bases, with 8 bases between. The CDR3 contains 16 residues. The CDR3 region is CASSQEGGTTNEKLFF. The DNA of the CDR3 is TGTGCCAGCAGCCAAGAGGGAGGAACAACTAATGAAAAACTGTTTTTT.

The J gene is TRBJ2-7, the V gene TRBV10-2, with TRBD2 matching 10 bases. Germline V gene data show CDR1 as WSHSY and CDR2 as SAAADI. This CDR3 has 15 residues. J was trimmed by 7 bases and V by 0 bases; bases with no gene match: 6. Here the CDR3 reads CASSESPAGGREQYF. CDR3 coding DNA: TGCGCCAGCAGTGAGTCGCCAGCGGGGGGGCGTGAGCAGTACTTC.

This clone was observed a single time. The V call is TRBV7-3, the J call TRBJ1-3; 12 bases agree with TRBD1. This CDR3 is built from 17 residues. Trimming cost V 5 bases and J 4 bases; bases outside gene matches: 9. The V gene's germline CDR1 is SGHTA and CDR2 FQGTGA. The CDR3 loop is CASSEPGQGARGNTIYF. The CDR3 DNA reads TGTGCCAGCAGCGAACCGGGACAGGGGGCGCGAGGAAACACCATATATTTT.

In its sample, this clone was seen once. V usage is TRBV5-5 and J usage is TRBJ1-1, with 8 positions matching TRBD1. Germline loops: CDR1 SGHKS, CDR2 YYEKEE (reference sequence). V lost 2 bases, J lost 0 bases, and 3 bases stayed unmatched. The CDR3 is 15 amino acids. This CDR3 reads CASSFWDRLNTEAFF. CDR3 nucleotides: TGTGCCAGCAGCTTTTGGGACAGGTTGAACACTGAAGCTTTCTTT.

V and J are TRBV6-6 and TRBJ1-5; D is unclear. V was clipped by 2 bases and J by 0 bases, with 5 bases between them. The germline gives CDR1 MNHNY, CDR2 SVGAGI (reference sequence). There are 14 residues in the CDR3. In nucleotides, the CDR3 is TGTGCCAGCAGTTACGAGCTTAGCAATCAGCCCCAGCATTTT. Amino acid sequence: CASSYELSNQPQHF.

The gene calls are TRBV5-1 and TRBJ2-5; the D gene is possibly TRBD2 (6 bases). With 2 bases removed from V and 3 bases from J, the gap between germline ends came to 11 bases. The V gene's germline CDR1 is SGHRS and CDR2 YFSETQ. The CDR3 spans 14 residues. This CDR3 is CASSLSGVKETQYF. The CDR3 DNA sequence: TGCGCCAGCAGCTTATCGGGGGTAAAAGAGACCCAGTACTTC.

The V call is TRBV5-5, the J call TRBJ2-1, with D maybe TRBD1 (6 bases). This CDR3 has 14 amino acids. Germline CDR1 reads SGHKS; CDR2 reads YYEKEE (reference sequence). V lost 7 bases and J 4 bases, leaving 15 bases between the germline ends. The CDR3 spells CASGTGTSYNEQFF. CDR3 DNA: TGTGCCAGCGGTACCGGGACATCGTACAATGAGCAGTTCTTC. Looking up the rest from reference TRBV5-5 and TRBJ2-1 gives the full variable domain: DAGVTQSPTHLIKTRGQQVTLRCSPISGHKSVSWYQQVLGQGPQFIFQYYEKEERGRGNFPDRFSARQFPNYSSELNVNALLLGDSALYLCASGTGTSYNEQFFGPGTRLTVL.

The chain uses TRBV28 and TRBJ2-7; maybe TRBD1 (6 bases). Trimming took off 3 bases at V and 3 bases at J, with 9 bases between the two ends. Looked up from germline, CDR1 is MDHEN and CDR2 is SYDVKM. The CDR3 contains 13 residues. Here the CDR3 DNA reads TGTGCCAGCAGTTTTCAGGGGTACTACGAGCAGTACTTC. Translation: CASSFQGYYEQYF.

The J gene is TRBJ2-7, the V gene TRBV2; D is uncertain. Germline V gene data show CDR1 as SNHLY and CDR2 as FYNNEI. Between the trimmed V and J ends, which lost 2 bases and 5 bases, there was a span of 16 bases. This CDR3 has 15 residues. The CDR3 spells CASSERRPSDDEQYF. DNA of the CDR3: TGTGCCAGCAGTGAAAGGCGGCCATCAGACGACGAGCAGTACTTC.

Many counts were recorded for this clone. The V gene is TRBV28, the J gene TRBJ1-2; 7 positions agree with TRBD1. From germline, CDR1 is MDHEN and CDR2 SYDVKM. There are 12 residues in the CDR3. J was trimmed by 8 bases and V by 6 bases; bases with no gene match: 6. CDR3 nucleotide sequence: TGTGCCAGCAGGCAAGGGGGCGAAGGCTACACCTTC. Its translation: CASRQGGEGYTF.